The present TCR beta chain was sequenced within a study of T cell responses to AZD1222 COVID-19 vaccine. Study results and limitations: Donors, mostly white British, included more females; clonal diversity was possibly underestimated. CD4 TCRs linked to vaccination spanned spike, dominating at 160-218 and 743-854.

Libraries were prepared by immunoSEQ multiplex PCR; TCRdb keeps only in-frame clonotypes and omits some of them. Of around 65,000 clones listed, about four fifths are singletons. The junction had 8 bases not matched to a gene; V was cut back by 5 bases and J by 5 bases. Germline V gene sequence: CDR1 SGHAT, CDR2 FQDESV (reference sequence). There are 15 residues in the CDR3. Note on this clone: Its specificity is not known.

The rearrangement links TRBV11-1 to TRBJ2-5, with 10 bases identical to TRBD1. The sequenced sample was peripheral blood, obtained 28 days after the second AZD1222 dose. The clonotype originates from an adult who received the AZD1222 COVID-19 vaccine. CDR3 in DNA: TGTGCCAGCAGCGAACGGACAGGGGGACAGGAGACCCAGTACTTC. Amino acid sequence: CASSERTGGQETQYF.